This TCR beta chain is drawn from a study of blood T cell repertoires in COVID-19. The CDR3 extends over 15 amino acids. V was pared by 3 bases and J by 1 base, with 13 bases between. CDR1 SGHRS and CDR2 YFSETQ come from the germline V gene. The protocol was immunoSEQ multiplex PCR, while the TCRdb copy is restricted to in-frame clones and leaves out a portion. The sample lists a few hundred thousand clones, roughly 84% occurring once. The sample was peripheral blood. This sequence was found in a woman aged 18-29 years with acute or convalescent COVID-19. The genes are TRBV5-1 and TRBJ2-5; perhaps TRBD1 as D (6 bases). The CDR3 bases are TGCGCCAGCAGCTCAACCGGGACATCCCAAGAGACCCAGTACTTC. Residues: CASSSTGTSQETQYF.